The TCR beta chain described here comes from a study of T cells in Graves' hyperthyroidism and ophthalmopathy. Regions amplified from RNA transcripts were the TCR beta CDR3 regions. Primed by the HTBI set, a first-round RT-PCR was run on the TCR CDR3. TCRdb re-analysed the multiplex PCR reads in MiXCR, keeping a single row per CDR3 protein. The sample has around 690,000 distinct CDR3 sequences; roughly 20% are singletons. This clonotype occurred a few times. CDR1 and CDR2 from the germline V gene are MNHEY and SVGEGT. This CDR3 spans 13 amino acids. V dropped 5 bases and J dropped 7; count of bases not matched to a gene: 5.

The rearrangement links TRBV6-2 or TRBV6-3 to TRBJ2-1; the match to TRBD1 covers 7 bases. The receptor was isolated from a man aged 25-45 years with Graves' ophthalmopathy. The specimen was blood. CDR3 bases: TGTGCCAGCAGTGGTCGCAGGGGGAATGAGCAGTTCTTC. This encodes CASSGRRGNEQFF.